The 17 T cell receptor beta chains presented below share a single source sample, sequenced in a study of shared clonotypes between healthy human individuals. TCRdb's table, derived via immunoSEQ multiplex PCR, lists solely in-frame clones and lacks some. The table shows 1.5 million to 2.5 million clones, with about 95% occurring only once. The naive CD8 subset, CD45RO-negative cells positively selected for CCR7, excluded terminally differentiated effector memory CD45RA+ cells. The sequencing sample was made of naive CD8+ T cells sorted from blood. Source of these receptors: a man aged 18 to 29 in good health.

CDR3 residues: CASSLVLGSGRTGELFF. The CDR3 region has the DNA TGTGCCAGCAGCTTAGTGCTGGGATCGGGTCGAACCGGGGAGCTGTTTTTT. The chain uses TRBV11-2 and TRBJ2-2; D is ambiguous. Germline CDR1 SGHAT, CDR2 FQNNGV. The germline V and J ends were trimmed by 1 base and 5 bases, with 17 bases remaining between them. The CDR3 spans 17 residues.

The sample holds one count of this clone. V usage is TRBV27 and J usage is TRBJ2-7; D is perhaps TRBD1 (6 bases). V gave up 0 bases and J gave up 2 bases, with 14 bases separating them. This CDR3 has 16 amino acids. Germline V gene sequence: CDR1 MNHEY, CDR2 SMNVEV (reference sequence). The CDR3 coding sequence is TGTGCCAGCAGTTTATCCCGAGGGACATTAGCCTACGAGCAGTACTTC. It yields the protein CASSLSRGTLAYEQYF.

The CDR3 DNA is TGTGCCAGCTCAGCCGCTCTAGCGGGAGTCGAAGGTGAGCAGTTCTTC. Protein sequence: CASSAALAGVEGEQFF. This chain joins TRBV18 and TRBJ2-1; TRBD2 matches at 10 bases. Per the germline V gene, CDR1 is KGHSH and CDR2 is LQKENI. V lost 5 bases to trimming and J lost 9 bases; unmatched junction nucleotides: 13. The CDR3 consists of 16 residues.

The chain has TRBV2 and TRBJ1-5; D not certain. The CDR3 runs 13 residues. V lost 2 bases and J lost 6, with 8 bases in between. CDR1 is SNHLY and CDR2 is FYNNEI in the germline V gene. The CDR3 DNA is TGTGCCAGCAGTGAACCACCTTTTCAGCCCCAGCATTTT. Its protein is CASSEPPFQPQHF.

J is TRBJ2-5 and V is TRBV27; a possible D gene is TRBD2 (6 bases). The V end lost 2 bases, the J end lost 5 bases, and 12 bases lay between the germline ends. Germline V gene data show CDR1 as MNHEY and CDR2 as SMNVEV (reference sequence). The CDR3 consists of 14 residues. This CDR3 reads CASSLRGATETQYF. The CDR3 coding sequence is TGTGCCAGCAGTTTACGCGGGGCTACGGAGACCCAGTACTTC.

The chain uses TRBV7-9 and TRBJ2-5; D could derive from TRBD1 or TRBD2 (5 bases each). The V gene's germline CDR1 is SEHNR and CDR2 FQNEAQ (reference sequence). With 8 bases removed from V and 1 base from J, the gap between germline ends came to 11 bases. The CDR3 contains 13 residues. The CDR3 sequence is CASRDGTQETQYF. As DNA, the CDR3 is TGTGCCAGCCGAGACGGGACCCAAGAGACCCAGTACTTC.

The CDR3 nucleotides read TGTGCCAGCAGCTTAGTCGCGGTGGCAGGAGGGAGCTATGGCTACACCTTC. Translated: CASSLVAVAGGSYGYTF. The V call is TRBV13, the J call TRBJ1-2; D is undetermined. The CDR3 has 17 amino acids. The germline CDR1 and CDR2 sequences are PRHDT and FYEKMQ (reference sequence). V was trimmed by 1 base and J by 4 bases, leaving 19 bases between them.

This chain links TRBV7-9 with TRBJ1-4; weak D call: TRBD1 (6 bases). The germline CDR1 and CDR2 sequences are SEHNR and FQNEAQ (reference sequence). The CDR3 consists of 14 residues. V lost 5 bases and J 7 bases, leaving 14 bases between the germline ends. The CDR3 sequence is CASSPGGRSEKLFF. CDR3 nucleotides: TGTGCCAGCAGCCCGGGGGGCAGGAGTGAAAAACTGTTTTTT. The full variable domain, with the rest looked up from reference TRBV7-9 and TRBJ1-4, is DTGVSQNPRHKITKRGQNVTFRCDPISEHNRLYWYRQTLGQGPEFLTYFQNEAQLEKSRLLSDRFSAERPKGSFSTLEIQRTEQGDSAMYLCASSPGGRSEKLFFGSGTQLSVL.

The chain couples TRBV7-9 to TRBJ2-5; 9 positions match TRBD2. This CDR3 contains 15 residues. Trimming cost V 3 bases and J 4 bases; bases outside gene matches: 6. Germline loops: CDR1 SEHNR, CDR2 FQNEAQ (reference sequence). CDR3 sequence: CASSLTSGGGETQYF. CDR3 bases: TGTGCCAGCAGCTTGACTAGCGGCGGGGGAGAGACCCAGTACTTC. Variable domain in full (rest from reference TRBV7-9 and TRBJ2-5): DTGVSQNPRHKITKRGQNVTFRCDPISEHNRLYWYRQTLGQGPEFLTYFQNEAQLEKSRLLSDRFSAERPKGSFSTLEIQRTEQGDSAMYLCASSLTSGGGETQYFGPGTRLLVL.

This chain uses TRBV27 with TRBJ1-1; D is ambiguous. The CDR3 spans 13 residues. The germline CDR1 and CDR2 sequences are MNHEY and SMNVEV (reference sequence). The ends were cut back, 8 bases at V and 0 bases at J, with 10 bases in the middle. CDR3 amino acids: CASGQLMNTEAFF. Written as DNA, the CDR3 is TGTGCCAGCGGGCAGCTCATGAACACTGAAGCTTTCTTT.

The chain has TRBV27 and TRBJ2-7; 9 nucleotides agree with TRBD2. The CDR3 consists of 15 residues. The V gene end was trimmed by 5 bases and the J gene end by 5 bases; junction bases not matched to a gene: 10. Germline assignment: CDR1 MNHEY and CDR2 SMNVEV (reference sequence). CDR3 amino acids: CASSRTGTSWDEQYF. The CDR3, as DNA: TGTGCCAGCAGTCGAACCGGGACTAGCTGGGACGAGCAGTACTTC.

This chain uses TRBV13 with TRBJ2-2; 7 bases line up with TRBD1. CDR1 is PRHDT and CDR2 is FYEKMQ in the germline V gene (reference sequence). CDR3 length: 14 residues. With 1 base clipped from V and 6 bases from J, the junction kept 2 bases outside the gene matches. The CDR3 coding sequence is TGTGCCAGCAGCTTAGAAACAGGGGCCGGGGAGCTGTTTTTT. It yields the protein CASSLETGAGELFF.

V gene TRBV4-1 combines with J gene TRBJ1-1, with D uncertain. The CDR3 loop spans 15 amino acids. Trimming cost V 0 bases and J 0 bases, with 8 bases left between them. CDR1 is MGHRA, CDR2 YSYEKL, per germline. The CDR3 sequence is CASSQEAHLNTEAFF. CDR3 bases: TGCGCCAGCAGCCAAGAAGCGCATCTGAACACTGAAGCTTTCTTT.

As concerns this clone: Other DNA sequences of this sample code for an identical CDR3. The rearrangement joins TRBV4-1 to TRBJ2-5, with TRBD2 identical over 14 bases. The germline gives CDR1 MGHRA, CDR2 YSYEKL. The CDR3 totals 16 residues. Trimming removed 3 bases from V and 2 bases from J; junction bases left unmatched: 2. CDR3 DNA: TGCGCCAGCAGCCAGGGACTAGCGGGGGCACAAGAGACCCAGTACTTC. Translated: CASSQGLAGAQETQYF.

The chain recombines TRBV27 with TRBJ2-6, with D perhaps TRBD1 (6 bases). Germline V gives CDR1 MNHEY, CDR2 SMNVEV (reference sequence). CDR3 length: 16 residues. The V end lost 3 bases, the J end lost 0 bases, and 9 bases lay between the germline ends. The CDR3 DNA follows: TGTGCCAGCAGTTTCAGGGGCCCCTCTGGGGCCAACGTCCTGACTTTC. Amino acid sequence: CASSFRGPSGANVLTF.

Concerning this clone: The sample carries other DNA sequences with the same CDR3. The genes are TRBV7-9 and TRBJ2-7, with 7 positions matching TRBD2. The CDR3 totals 14 residues. The J segment lost 2 bases and the V segment lost 8 bases, leaving 9 bases of the junction unmatched. CDR1 SEHNR and CDR2 FQNEAQ come from the germline V gene (reference sequence). For the CDR3, the DNA is TGTGCCAGCTCCTGGGGGGGTGGAACCTACGAGCAGTACTTC. It codes for CASSWGGGTYEQYF.

This chain connects TRBV5-5 to TRBJ2-2, with D perhaps given as TRBD1 or TRBD2 (5 bases each). Trimming left V 3 bases short and J 3 bases short, with 9 bases between. Germline V CDR1 and CDR2: SGHKS, YYEKEE (reference sequence). This CDR3 comprises 14 residues. In nucleotides, the CDR3 is TGTGCCAGCAGCTCCGGGACGGACACCGGGGAGCTGTTTTTT. Translation: CASSSGTDTGELFF. Complete variable domain (other parts from reference TRBV5-5 and TRBJ2-2): DAGVTQSPTHLIKTRGQQVTLRCSPISGHKSVSWYQQVLGQGPQFIFQYYEKEERGRGNFPDRFSARQFPNYSSELNVNALLLGDSALYLCASSSGTDTGELFFGEGSRLTVL.